Below, 2 T cell receptor beta chains from the same sample are listed, as sequenced in a study of cytomegalovirus exposure and HLA in healthy donors. Assay: immunoSEQ multiplex PCR; the TCRdb copy retains only in-frame clones and omits some. The sample records some 90,000 clones, approximately 88% being singletons. Sequencing was carried out using PBMCs. These receptors all come from a woman in her thirties in good health and CMV-seronegative.

This clone was observed a handful of times. This chain uses TRBV28 with TRBJ2-3, with D possibly matching TRBD1 (6 bases). There are 16 residues in the CDR3. Germline CDR1 and CDR2: MDHEN and SYDVKM. Trimming took off 5 bases at V and 6 bases at J, with 21 bases between the two ends. The CDR3 nucleotides read TGTGCCAGCAGTCCAAGTGGGGGCGCGGACGGGGATACGCAGTATTTT. It is translated as CASSPSGGADGDTQYF.

V is TRBV5-8 and J is TRBJ1-2; D gene uncertain. V lost 4 bases and J 10 bases, leaving 14 bases between the germline ends. Germline V gene lookup returns CDR1 SGHTS and CDR2 YDEGEE. The CDR3 is made up of 12 amino acids. CDR3 bases: TGTGCCAGCAGCCCGATGGCAAGATTCTACACCTTC. Translation gives CASSPMARFYTF.